This T cell receptor beta chain was sequenced in a study of regulatory T cells in long-lasting Graves disease. As for the study in general: Those Graves' patients who were newly diagnosed had been on antithyroid drugs under 3 months.

Time point noted: newly diagnosed GD, antithyroid drugs for less than 3 months. After RNA was extracted from PBMCs, the TCR library was made from it. Assembly of TCR beta libraries relied on iRepertoire HTBI primers together with Arm-PCR of CDR3 regions. TCRdb analysed the multiplex PCR reads with MiXCR anew, one entry per CDR3 protein. In the table there are a few hundred thousand distinct CDR3 sequences, around 16% of which are singletons. This clonotype was seen a handful of times. The same data also went into a second study, on T cells in Graves' hyperthyroidism and ophthalmopathy.

Material: peripheral blood mononuclear cells (PBMCs), obtained at new diagnosis, from a patient treated with antithyroid drugs. The receptor comes from a woman between 18 and 30 years old with Graves disease.

CDR3 nucleotide sequence: TGTGCCAGCAGGGCGAGTGAAAAACTGTTTTTT. This encodes CASRASEKLFF. The chain couples TRBV27 to TRBJ1-4; D gene uncertain. The germline V and J ends were trimmed by 6 bases and 7 bases, with 6 bases remaining between them. The length of the CDR3 is 11 residues. Germline CDR1 reads MNHEY; CDR2 reads SMNVEV (reference sequence).